This T cell receptor beta chain was obtained from a study of blood T cell repertoires in COVID-19. The ends lost 5 bases at V and 4 bases at J; junction bases unmatched: 9. The CDR3 consists of 16 residues. The germline CDR1 and CDR2 sequences are KGHSH and LQKENI. A Seattle source enrolled patients during active infection and followed them longitudinally. This clone came up a few times. Libraries were prepared by immunoSEQ multiplex PCR; TCRdb keeps only in-frame clonotypes and omits some of them. The sample consists of a few hundred thousand clones, around nine tenths of them appearing once. This TCR was sampled from a woman in her sixties or seventies with COVID-19, enrolled during active disease. Material for sequencing was peripheral blood. The J gene is TRBJ2-3, the V gene TRBV18, with TRBD1 matching over 10 bases. CDR3: CASSGPGQGFPDTQYF. The CDR3 DNA reads as TGTGCCAGCTCAGGACCGGGACAGGGGTTTCCAGATACGCAGTATTTT.